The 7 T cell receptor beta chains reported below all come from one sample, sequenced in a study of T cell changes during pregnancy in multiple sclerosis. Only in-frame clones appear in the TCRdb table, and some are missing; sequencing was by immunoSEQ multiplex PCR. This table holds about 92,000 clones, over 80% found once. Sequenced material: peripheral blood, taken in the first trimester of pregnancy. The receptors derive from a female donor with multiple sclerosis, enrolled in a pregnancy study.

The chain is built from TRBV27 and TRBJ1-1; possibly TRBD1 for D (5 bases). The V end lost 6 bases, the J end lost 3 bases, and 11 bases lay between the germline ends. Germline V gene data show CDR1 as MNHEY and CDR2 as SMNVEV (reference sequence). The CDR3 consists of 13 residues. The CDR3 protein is CASSRVWDTEAFF. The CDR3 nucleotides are TGTGCCAGCAGCAGGGTTTGGGACACTGAAGCTTTCTTT.

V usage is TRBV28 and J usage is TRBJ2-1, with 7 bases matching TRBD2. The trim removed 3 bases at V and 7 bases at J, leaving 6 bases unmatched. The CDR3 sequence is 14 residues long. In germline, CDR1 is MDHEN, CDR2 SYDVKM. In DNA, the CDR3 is TGTGCCAGCAGTTTCGGCGGGAGTACGAATGAGCAGTTCTTC. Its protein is CASSFGGSTNEQFF.

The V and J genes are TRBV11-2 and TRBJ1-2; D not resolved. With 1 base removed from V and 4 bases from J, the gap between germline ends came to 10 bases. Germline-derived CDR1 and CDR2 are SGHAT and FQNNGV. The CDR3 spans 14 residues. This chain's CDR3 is CASSLGSATYGYTF. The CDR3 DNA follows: TGTGCCAGCAGCTTAGGGTCAGCGACCTATGGCTACACCTTC. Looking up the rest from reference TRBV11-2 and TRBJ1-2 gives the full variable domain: EAGVAQSPRYKIIEKRQSVAFWCNPISGHATLYWYQQILGQGPKLLIQFQNNGVVDDSQLPKDRFSAERLKGVDSTLKIQPAKLEDSAVYLCASSLGSATYGYTFGSGTRLTVV.

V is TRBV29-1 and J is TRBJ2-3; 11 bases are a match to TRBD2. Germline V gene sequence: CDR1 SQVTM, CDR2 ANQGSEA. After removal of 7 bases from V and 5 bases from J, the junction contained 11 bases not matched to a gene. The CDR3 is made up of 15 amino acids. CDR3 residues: CSGDPGTSGVDTQYF. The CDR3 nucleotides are TGCAGCGGAGATCCGGGGACTAGCGGAGTAGATACGCAGTATTTT.

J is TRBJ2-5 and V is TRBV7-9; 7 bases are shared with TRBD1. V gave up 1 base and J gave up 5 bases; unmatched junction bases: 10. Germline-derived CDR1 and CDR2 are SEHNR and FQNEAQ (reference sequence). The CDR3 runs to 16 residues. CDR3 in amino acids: CASSLESRGGGETQYF. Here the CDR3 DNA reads TGTGCCAGCAGCTTAGAAAGTCGAGGGGGCGGGGAGACCCAGTACTTC.

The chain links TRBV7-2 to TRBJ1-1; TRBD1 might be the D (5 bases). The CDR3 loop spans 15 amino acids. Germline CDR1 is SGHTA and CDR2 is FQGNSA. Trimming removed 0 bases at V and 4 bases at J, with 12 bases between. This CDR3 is CASSLAGGRGTEAFF. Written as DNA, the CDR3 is TGTGCCAGCAGCTTAGCGGGGGGTCGGGGCACTGAAGCTTTCTTT.

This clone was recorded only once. The CDR3 reads CASSSGKNNEQFF. The CDR3 region has the DNA TGTGCCAGCAGCTCCGGGAAGAACAATGAGCAGTTCTTC. The chain has TRBV7-6 and TRBJ2-1; perhaps TRBD2 as D (5 bases). Germline loops: CDR1 SGHVS, CDR2 FNYEAQ. This CDR3 comprises 13 residues. The ends were cut back, 4 bases at V and 5 bases at J, with 9 bases in the middle.